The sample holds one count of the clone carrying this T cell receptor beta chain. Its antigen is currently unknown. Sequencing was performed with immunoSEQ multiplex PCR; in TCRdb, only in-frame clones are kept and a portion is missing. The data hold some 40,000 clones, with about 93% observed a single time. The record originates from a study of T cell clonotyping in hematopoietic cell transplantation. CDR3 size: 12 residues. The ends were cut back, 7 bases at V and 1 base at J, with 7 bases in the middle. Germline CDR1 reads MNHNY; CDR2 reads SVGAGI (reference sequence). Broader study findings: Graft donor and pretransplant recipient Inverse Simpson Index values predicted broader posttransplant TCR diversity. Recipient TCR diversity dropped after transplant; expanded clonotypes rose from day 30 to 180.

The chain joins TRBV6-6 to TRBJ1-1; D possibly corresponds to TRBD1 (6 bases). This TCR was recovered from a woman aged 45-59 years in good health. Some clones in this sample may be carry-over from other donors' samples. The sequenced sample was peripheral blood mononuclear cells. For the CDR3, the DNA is TGTGCCAGCAAACAGGGGAACACTGAAGCTTTCTTT. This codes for CASKQGNTEAFF.